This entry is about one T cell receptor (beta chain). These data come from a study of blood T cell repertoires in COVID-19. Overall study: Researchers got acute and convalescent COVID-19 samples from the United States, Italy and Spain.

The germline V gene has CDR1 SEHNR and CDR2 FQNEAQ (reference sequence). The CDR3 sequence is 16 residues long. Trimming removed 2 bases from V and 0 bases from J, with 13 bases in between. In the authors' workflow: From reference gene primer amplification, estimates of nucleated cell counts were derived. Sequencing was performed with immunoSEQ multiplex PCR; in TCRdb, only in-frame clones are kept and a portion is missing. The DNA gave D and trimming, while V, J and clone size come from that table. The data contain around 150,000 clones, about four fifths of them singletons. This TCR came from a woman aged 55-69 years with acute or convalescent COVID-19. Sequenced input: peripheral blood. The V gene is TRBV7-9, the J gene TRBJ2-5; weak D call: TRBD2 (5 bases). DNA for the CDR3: TGTGCCAGCAGCTTACCCCCGGGGAGAAACCAAGAGACCCAGTACTTC. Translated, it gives CASSLPPGRNQETQYF.